Shown below are 2 T cell receptor beta chains from a single sample sequenced in a study of blood T cells in healthy people across ages. PCR was performed a second time for about 7 to 11 cycles using a sample-barcoded 5' primer and a J-beta primer mix. TCRdb fed the 5' RACE reads into MiXCR, producing one record per CDR3 protein. The sample consists of hundreds of thousands of distinct CDR3 sequences, 29% of them appearing once. The sequencing sample was made of blood. The receptors come from a woman of 80 years or more in good health.

Only a few counts were recorded for this clonotype. Given a much more abundant clone one base away, this may be a read error. The CDR3 spells CASSLRAGGQGDTQYF. CDR3 nucleotide sequence: TGTGCCAGCAGCTTGAGGGCGGGGGGGCAAGGAGATACGCAGTATTTT. J is TRBJ2-3 and V is TRBV5-5; 9 bases agree with TRBD2. Germline V CDR1 and CDR2: SGHKS, YYEKEE (reference sequence). The length of the CDR3 is 16 residues. J was trimmed by 5 bases and V by 1 base; bases with no gene match: 8.

The chain links TRBV20-1 to TRBJ1-4; TRBD1 might be the D (5 bases). CDR3 size: 14 residues. Germline values: CDR1 DFQATT, CDR2 SNEGSKA (reference sequence). Trimming removed 2 bases at V and 5 bases at J, with 12 bases between. The CDR3 nucleotides are TGCAGTGCTAGAACAACAGGAAAAAATGAAAAACTGTTTTTT. As protein: CSARTTGKNEKLFF.